The clone carrying this T cell receptor (beta chain) was detected a few times. What it recognizes is unknown. This CDR3 spans 15 amino acids. The V end was cut by 3 bases, the J end by 3 bases, with 14 bases between. From germline, CDR1 is KGHSH and CDR2 LQKENI. The sample originates from a study of Ad26.COV2.S vaccination and SARS-CoV-2 variants. Overall study results and limits: Across vaccine and placebo recipients, the breadth of non-spike TCRs was similar. The placebo group had lower spike-specific TCR breadth than the vaccine recipients did. The TCR breadth and depth analyses may have produced an underestimate of total T cell responses.

Using immunoSEQ multiplex PCR, the repertoire was profiled, and TCRdb retains in-frame clones only, with some absent. This sample has 350,000 to 450,000 clones, with 92% found just once. Sample: peripheral blood, taken after recovery from COVID-19. This TCR was sampled from a human donor who had recovered from COVID-19. The chain couples TRBV18 to TRBJ1-2; the D is unclear. The CDR3 sequence: CASSPQERVDYGYTF. CDR3 sequence (DNA): TGTGCCAGCTCACCCCAGGAGAGGGTAGACTATGGCTACACCTTC.